Listed here is a single T cell receptor beta chain. The sample comes from a study of blood T cell repertoires in COVID-19. Study-wide context: T cells, B-cell-depleted T cells, or PBMCs provided the cDNA or gDNA that served as material.

The assay was immunoSEQ multiplex PCR, and TCRdb's table has in-frame clones only and misses some. Of 300,000 to 400,000 clones listed, roughly 87% are singletons. Recovered participants had two consecutive negative NP/OP PCR tests, healthcare professional clearance, or symptom resolution. Sequencing was performed on PBMCs or T cells enriched from blood (not recorded which). This clonotype originated in a woman aged 25 to 39 who had recovered from COVID-19.

The CDR3 loop reads CASSLRTESTEAFF. The CDR3 DNA is TGTGCCAGCAGCTTACGTACAGAGAGCACTGAAGCTTTCTTT. The V and J genes are TRBV7-9 and TRBJ1-1; D is unclear. V was clipped by 2 bases and J by 4 bases, with 11 bases between them. This CDR3 region has 14 residues. CDR1 and CDR2 from the germline V gene are SEHNR and FQNEAQ (reference sequence).